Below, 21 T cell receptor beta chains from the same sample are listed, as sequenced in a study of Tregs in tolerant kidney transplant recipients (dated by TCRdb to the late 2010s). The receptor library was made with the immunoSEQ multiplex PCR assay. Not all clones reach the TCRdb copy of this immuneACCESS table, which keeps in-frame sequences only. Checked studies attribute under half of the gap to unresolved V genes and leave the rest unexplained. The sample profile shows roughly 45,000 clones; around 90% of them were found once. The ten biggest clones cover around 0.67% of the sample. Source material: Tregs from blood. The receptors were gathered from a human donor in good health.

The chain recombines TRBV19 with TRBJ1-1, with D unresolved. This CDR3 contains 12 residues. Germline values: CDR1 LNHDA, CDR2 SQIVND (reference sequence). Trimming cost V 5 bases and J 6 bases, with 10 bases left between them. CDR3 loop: CASSPAYAEAFF. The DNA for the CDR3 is TGTGCCAGTAGTCCCGCCTACGCTGAAGCTTTCTTT.

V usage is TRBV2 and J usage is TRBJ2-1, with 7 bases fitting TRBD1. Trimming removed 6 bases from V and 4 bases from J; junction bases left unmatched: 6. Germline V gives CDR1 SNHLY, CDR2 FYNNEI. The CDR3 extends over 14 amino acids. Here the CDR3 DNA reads TGTGCCAGCAGGGAGGACAGGCGATACAATGAGCAGTTCTTC. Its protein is CASREDRRYNEQFF. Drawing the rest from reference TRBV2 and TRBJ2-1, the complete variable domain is EPEVTQTPSHQVTQMGQEVILRCVPISNHLYFYWYRQILGQKVEFLVSFYNNEISEKSEIFDDQFSVERPDGSNFTLKIRSTKLEDSAMYFCASREDRRYNEQFFGPGTRLTVL.

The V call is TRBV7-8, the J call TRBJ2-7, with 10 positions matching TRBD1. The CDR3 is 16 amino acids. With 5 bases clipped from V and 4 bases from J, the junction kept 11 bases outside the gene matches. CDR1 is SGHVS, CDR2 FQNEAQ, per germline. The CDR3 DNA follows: TGTGCCAGCAGCAAATTGACAGGGGGCGAAGATTACGAGCAGTACTTC. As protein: CASSKLTGGEDYEQYF.

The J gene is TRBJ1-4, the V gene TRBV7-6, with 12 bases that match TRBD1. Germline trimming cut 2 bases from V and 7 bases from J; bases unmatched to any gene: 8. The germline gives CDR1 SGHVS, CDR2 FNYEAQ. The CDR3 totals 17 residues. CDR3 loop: CASSLRGDRGRSEKLFF. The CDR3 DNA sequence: TGTGCCAGCAGCTTAAGGGGGGACAGGGGGCGTTCTGAAAAACTGTTTTTT.

DNA for the CDR3: TGTGCCAGCAGCCCAAGGACAGGGGGGAATGAGCAGTTCTTC. Its protein product is CASSPRTGGNEQFF. V usage is TRBV9 and J usage is TRBJ2-1; 10 nucleotides agree with TRBD1. Germline values: CDR1 SGDLS, CDR2 YYNGEE. This CDR3 region has 14 residues. V trimming: 4 bases; J trimming: 7 bases; junction bases outside the gene matches: 5.

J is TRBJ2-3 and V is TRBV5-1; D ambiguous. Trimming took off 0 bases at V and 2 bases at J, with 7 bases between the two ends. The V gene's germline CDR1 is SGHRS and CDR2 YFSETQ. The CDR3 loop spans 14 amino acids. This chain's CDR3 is CASSLGQNTDTQYF. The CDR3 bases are TGCGCCAGCAGCTTGGGGCAGAACACAGATACGCAGTATTTT.

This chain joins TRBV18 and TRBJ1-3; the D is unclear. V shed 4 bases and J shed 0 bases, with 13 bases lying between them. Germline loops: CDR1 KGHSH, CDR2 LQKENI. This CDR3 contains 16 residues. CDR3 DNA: TGTGCCAGCTCACAAACCCCCGGCAGCTCTGGAAACACCATATATTTT. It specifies CASSQTPGSSGNTIYF.

The CDR3 coding sequence is TGTGCCAGCAGCTGGGGGTCCGTCACTGAAGCTTTCTTT. This gives the protein CASSWGSVTEAFF. The J gene is TRBJ1-1, the V gene TRBV7-8; D might be TRBD1 (5 bases). This CDR3 contains 13 residues. Trimming removed 4 bases from V and 4 bases from J, with 10 bases in between. Germline assignment: CDR1 SGHVS and CDR2 FQNEAQ.

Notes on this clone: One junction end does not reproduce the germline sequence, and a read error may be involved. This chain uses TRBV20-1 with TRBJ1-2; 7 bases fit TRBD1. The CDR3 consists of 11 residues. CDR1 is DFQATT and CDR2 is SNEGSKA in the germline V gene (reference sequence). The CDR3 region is CSASQPDRAVF. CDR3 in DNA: TGCAGTGCTAGTCAACCTGACAGGGCCGTCTTC.

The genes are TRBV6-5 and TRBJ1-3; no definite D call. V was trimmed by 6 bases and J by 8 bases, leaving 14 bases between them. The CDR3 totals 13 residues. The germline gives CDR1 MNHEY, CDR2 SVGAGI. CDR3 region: CASSMYVKHTIYF. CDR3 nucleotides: TGTGCCAGCAGCATGTATGTAAAGCACACCATATATTTT.

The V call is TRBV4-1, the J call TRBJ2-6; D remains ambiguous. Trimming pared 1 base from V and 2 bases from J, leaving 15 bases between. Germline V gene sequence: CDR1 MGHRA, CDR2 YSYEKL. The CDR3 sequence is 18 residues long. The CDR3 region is CASSQGWQGGPGANVLTF. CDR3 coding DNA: TGCGCCAGCAGCCAAGGTTGGCAAGGTGGGCCTGGGGCCAACGTCCTGACTTTC.

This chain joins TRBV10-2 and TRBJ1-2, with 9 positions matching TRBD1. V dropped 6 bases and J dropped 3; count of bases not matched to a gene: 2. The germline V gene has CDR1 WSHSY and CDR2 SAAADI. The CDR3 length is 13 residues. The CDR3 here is CASRGQGHYGYTF. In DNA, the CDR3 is TGCGCCAGCAGGGGACAGGGACACTATGGCTACACCTTC.

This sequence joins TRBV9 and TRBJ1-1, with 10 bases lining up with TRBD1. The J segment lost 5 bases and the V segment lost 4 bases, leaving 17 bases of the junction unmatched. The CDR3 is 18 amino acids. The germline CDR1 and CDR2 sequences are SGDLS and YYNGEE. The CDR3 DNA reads TGTGCCAGCAGCCCCAAGGGACAGGGGAAATGGTATGGGACTGAAGCTTTCTTT. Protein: CASSPKGQGKWYGTEAFF.

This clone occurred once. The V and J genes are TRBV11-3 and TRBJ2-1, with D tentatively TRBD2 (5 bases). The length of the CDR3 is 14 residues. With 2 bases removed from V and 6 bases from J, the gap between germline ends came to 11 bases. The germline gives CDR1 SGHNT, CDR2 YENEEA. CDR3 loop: CASSLSRVGNEQFF. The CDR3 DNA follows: TGTGCCAGCAGCTTATCGCGGGTTGGCAATGAGCAGTTCTTC.

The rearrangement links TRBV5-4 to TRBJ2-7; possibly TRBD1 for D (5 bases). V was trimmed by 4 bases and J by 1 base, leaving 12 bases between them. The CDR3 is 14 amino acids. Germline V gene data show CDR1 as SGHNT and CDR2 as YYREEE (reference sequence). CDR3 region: CASSLKTDSYEQYF. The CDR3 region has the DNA TGTGCCAGCAGCCTGAAGACAGATTCCTACGAGCAGTACTTC.

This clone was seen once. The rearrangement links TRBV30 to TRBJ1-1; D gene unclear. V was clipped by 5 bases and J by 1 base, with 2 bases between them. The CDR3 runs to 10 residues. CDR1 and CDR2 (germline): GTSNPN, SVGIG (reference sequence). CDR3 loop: CAWGNTEAFF. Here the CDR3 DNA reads TGTGCCTGGGGGAACACTGAAGCTTTCTTT.

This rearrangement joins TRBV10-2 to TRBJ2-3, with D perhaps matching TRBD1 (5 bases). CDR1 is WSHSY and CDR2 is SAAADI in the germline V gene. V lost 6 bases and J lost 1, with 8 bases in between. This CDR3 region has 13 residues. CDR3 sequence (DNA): TGCGCCAGCAGGGCCAGGGGCACAGATACGCAGTATTTT. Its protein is CASRARGTDTQYF.

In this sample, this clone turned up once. CDR3 coding DNA: TGTGCCAGCCCTCCGGTTGGGTTAGCGGGGAGCTCCTACAATGAGCAGTTCTTC. Amino acid sequence: CASPPVGLAGSSYNEQFF. The V gene is TRBV2, the J gene TRBJ2-1, with 8 bases that match TRBD2. The CDR3 contains 18 residues. The germline V gene has CDR1 SNHLY and CDR2 FYNNEI. Trimming removed 8 bases from V and 0 bases from J; junction bases left unmatched: 15.

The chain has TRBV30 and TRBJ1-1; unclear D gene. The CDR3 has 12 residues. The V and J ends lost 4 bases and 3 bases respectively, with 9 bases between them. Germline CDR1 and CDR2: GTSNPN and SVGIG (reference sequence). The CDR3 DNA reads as TGTGCCTGGACGCAGACCTACACTGAAGCTTTCTTT. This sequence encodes CAWTQTYTEAFF.

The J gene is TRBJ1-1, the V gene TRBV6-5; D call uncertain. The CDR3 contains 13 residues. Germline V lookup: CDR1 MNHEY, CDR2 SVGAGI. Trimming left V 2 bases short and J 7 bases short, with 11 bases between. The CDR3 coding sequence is TGTGCCAGCAGTTACGGAGGGATTGGTGAAGCTTTCTTT. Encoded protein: CASSYGGIGEAFF.

This chain's CDR3 is CASSLQQQETQYF. DNA for the CDR3: TGCGCCAGCAGCTTGCAGCAACAAGAGACCCAGTACTTC. The V call is TRBV5-1, the J call TRBJ2-5, with D uncertain. Germline lookup yields CDR1 SGHRS and CDR2 YFSETQ. The V and J ends lost 1 base and 2 bases respectively, with 6 bases between them. This CDR3 is built from 13 residues.